This T cell receptor beta chain emerged from a study of T cells after yellow fever vaccination. Study findings and constraints: Weaker overall was a secondary response that nonetheless peaked faster, on day 5 versus 15.

J lost 2 bases, V lost 2 bases, and 3 bases had no gene match. Germline V lookup: CDR1 MDHEN, CDR2 SYDVKM. The CDR3 has 15 residues. A single record per CDR3 protein comes from TCRdb applying MiXCR to the 5' RACE reads. The sample lists tens of thousands of distinct CDR3 sequences; approximately 3.5% were seen once. This clonotype came up many times. The specimen comprised PBMCs, either bulk or a sorted T-cell subset (CD4+, CD8+, memory, or dextramer-sorted; not recorded which), sampled 35 to 50 days after the first yellow fever vaccination. This receptor was obtained from a man younger than 30 who received the YFV17D yellow fever vaccine. The chain carries TRBV28 and TRBJ2-3; 8 positions match TRBD1. The DNA for the CDR3 is TGTGCCAGCAGTTTAGGGACAGGCCACACAGATACGCAGTATTTT. Protein: CASSLGTGHTDTQYF.